The clone carrying this T cell receptor beta chain was counted ten times or more. The sample is drawn from a study of blood T cell repertoires in COVID-19. Study-wide context: Italy, Spain and the United States were the sources of the convalescent and acute COVID-19 samples. From T cells, B-cell-depleted T cells, or PBMCs came the material, which was cDNA or gDNA.

Assay used: immunoSEQ multiplex PCR; TCRdb lists only in-frame clones, some missing. The sample gives roughly 250,000 clones, roughly 90% of which show up once; 2% to 2.5% is in the top ten. V shed 5 bases, J shed 4 bases, and the junction held 6 bases outside the gene matches. CDR3 size: 15 residues. Germline CDR1 is SGHAT and CDR2 is FQNNGV. The sequenced material came from peripheral blood. The rearrangement joins TRBV11-2 to TRBJ1-5, with TRBD1 matching 9 bases. The receptor was derived from a woman aged 40 to 55 who had recovered from COVID-19. The CDR3 here is CASSRGQGRNQPQHF. The CDR3 DNA reads as TGTGCCAGCAGCCGGGGACAGGGTCGGAATCAGCCCCAGCATTTT.